Detailed here is one TCR beta chain. The antigen remains unidentified. The data were obtained in a study of cytomegalovirus exposure and HLA in healthy donors. Study in general: The 130 or so validation repertoires, a later analysis reported, used the same platform as the 550 to 700 repertoires from the first cohort.

TCRdb's copy holds only in-frame clones and misses some; the assay was immunoSEQ multiplex PCR. The profile shows under 140,000 clones, roughly nine tenths of them singletons. The study's findings and limits: Altogether, more than 150 TCR beta chains were recorded as cytomegalovirus-associated. Accounts indicate the classifier identified cytomegalovirus status with strong specificity and sensitivity.

This CDR3 region has 15 residues. Germline V gene lookup returns CDR1 SGHRS and CDR2 YFSETQ. Trimming at V came to 4 bases and at J to 2 bases, leaving 3 bases not matched to a gene. The specimen was PBMCs. This chain uses TRBV5-1 with TRBJ2-5; TRBD2 agrees at 12 bases. The TCR was taken from a young woman in good health and CMV-seronegative. The CDR3 DNA sequence: TGCGCCAGCAGCACCCTAGCGGGGGGGCAAGAGACCCAGTACTTC. Translating gives CASSTLAGGQETQYF.